The clone carrying this TCR beta chain was detected ten times or more. Here immunoSEQ multiplex PCR was the method, and the copy in TCRdb shows in-frame clones only, minus some. The table includes tens of thousands of clones, approximately 86% detected once. The CDR3 loop spans 16 amino acids. In germline, CDR1 is SGHTA, CDR2 FQGNSA. The trim removed 1 base at V and 5 bases at J, leaving 5 bases unmatched. This specimen belongs to a study of control samples from healthy donors and cancer patients. The V call is TRBV7-2, the J call TRBJ1-4; 9 bases agree with TRBD1. Sequencing input: blood. The sequence was obtained from a man aged 30-40 years in good health. Here the CDR3 DNA reads TGTGCCAGCAGCTTAGTCCGACAGGGGGGGAATGAAAAACTGTTTTTT. It codes for CASSLVRQGGNEKLFF.